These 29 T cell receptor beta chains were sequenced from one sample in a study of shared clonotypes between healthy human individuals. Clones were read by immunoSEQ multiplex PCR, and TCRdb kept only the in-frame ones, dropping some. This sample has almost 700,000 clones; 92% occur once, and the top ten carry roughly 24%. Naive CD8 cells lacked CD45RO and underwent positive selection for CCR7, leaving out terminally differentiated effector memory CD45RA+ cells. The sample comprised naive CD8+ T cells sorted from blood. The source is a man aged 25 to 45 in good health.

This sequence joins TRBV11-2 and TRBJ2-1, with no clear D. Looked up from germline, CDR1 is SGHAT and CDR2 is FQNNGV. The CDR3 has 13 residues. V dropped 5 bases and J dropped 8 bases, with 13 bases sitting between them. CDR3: CASSLLVVDEQFF. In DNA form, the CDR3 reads TGTGCCAGCAGCCTCCTTGTGGTCGATGAGCAGTTCTTC.

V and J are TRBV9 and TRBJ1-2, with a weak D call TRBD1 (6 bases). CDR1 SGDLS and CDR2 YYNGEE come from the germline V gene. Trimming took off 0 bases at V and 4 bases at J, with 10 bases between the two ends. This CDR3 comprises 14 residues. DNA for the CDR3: TGTGCCAGCAGCGTAGACGGCAGGGGCTATGGCTACACCTTC. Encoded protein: CASSVDGRGYGYTF.

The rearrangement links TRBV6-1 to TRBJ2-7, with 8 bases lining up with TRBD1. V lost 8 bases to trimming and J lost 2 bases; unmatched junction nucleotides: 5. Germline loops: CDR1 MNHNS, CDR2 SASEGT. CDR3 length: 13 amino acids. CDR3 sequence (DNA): TGTGCCAGCCCTGGGACAGGTACCTACGAGCAGTACTTC. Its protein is CASPGTGTYEQYF.

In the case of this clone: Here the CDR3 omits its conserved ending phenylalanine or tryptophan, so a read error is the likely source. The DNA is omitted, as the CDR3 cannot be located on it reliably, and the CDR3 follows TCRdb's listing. The CDR3 here is CASSMRAPASIRSILV. The chain employs TRBV19 and TRBJ2-3. The CDR3 comprises 16 residues, both ends counted. Germline loops: CDR1 LNHDA, CDR2 SQIVND (reference sequence).

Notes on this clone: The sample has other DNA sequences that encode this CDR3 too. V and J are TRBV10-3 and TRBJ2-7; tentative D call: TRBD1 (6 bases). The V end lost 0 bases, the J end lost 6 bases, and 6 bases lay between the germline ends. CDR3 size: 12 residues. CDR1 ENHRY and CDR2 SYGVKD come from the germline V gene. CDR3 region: CAISESGGEQYF. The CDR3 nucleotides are TGTGCCATCAGTGAGTCAGGGGGCGAGCAGTACTTC.

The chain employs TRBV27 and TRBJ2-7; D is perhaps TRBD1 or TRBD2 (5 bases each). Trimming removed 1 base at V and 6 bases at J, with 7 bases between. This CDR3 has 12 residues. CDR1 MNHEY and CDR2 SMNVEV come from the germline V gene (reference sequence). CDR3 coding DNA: TGTGCCAGCAGTTTATATGGGGGCGAGCAGTACTTC. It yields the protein CASSLYGGEQYF.

CDR3 nucleotide sequence: TGCGCCAGCAGCGGGACTAGCGGGAGAACCCAAGAGACCCAGTACTTC. As protein: CASSGTSGRTQETQYF. J is TRBJ2-5 and V is TRBV5-1; 14 bases agree with TRBD2. Germline V gene lookup returns CDR1 SGHRS and CDR2 YFSETQ. V trimming: 4 bases; J trimming: 1 base; junction bases outside the gene matches: 3. CDR3 length: 16 residues.

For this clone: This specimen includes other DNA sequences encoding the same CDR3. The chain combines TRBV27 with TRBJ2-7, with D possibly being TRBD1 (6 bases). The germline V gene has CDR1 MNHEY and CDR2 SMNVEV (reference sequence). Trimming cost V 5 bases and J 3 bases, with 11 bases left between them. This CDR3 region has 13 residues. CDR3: CASSPGQHYEQYF. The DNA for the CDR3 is TGTGCCAGCAGTCCCGGACAGCACTACGAGCAGTACTTC.

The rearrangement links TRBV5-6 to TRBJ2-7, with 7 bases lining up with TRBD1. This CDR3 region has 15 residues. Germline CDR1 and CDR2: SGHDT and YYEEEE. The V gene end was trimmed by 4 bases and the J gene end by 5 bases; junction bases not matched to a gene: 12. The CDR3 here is CASSPGQAQRHEQYF. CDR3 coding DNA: TGTGCCAGCAGCCCTGGACAGGCCCAACGCCACGAGCAGTACTTC. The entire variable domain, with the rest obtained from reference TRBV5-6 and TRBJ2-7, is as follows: DAGVTQSPTHLIKTRGQQVTLRCSPKSGHDTVSWYQQALGQGPQFIFQYYEEEERQRGNFPDRFSGHQFPNYSSELNVNALLLGDSALYLCASSPGQAQRHEQYFGPGTRLTVT.

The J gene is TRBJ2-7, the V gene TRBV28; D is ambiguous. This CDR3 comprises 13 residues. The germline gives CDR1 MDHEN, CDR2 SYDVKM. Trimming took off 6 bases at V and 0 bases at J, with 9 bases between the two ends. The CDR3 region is CASSLKDSYEQYF. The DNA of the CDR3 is TGTGCCAGCAGCCTAAAGGACTCCTACGAGCAGTACTTC.

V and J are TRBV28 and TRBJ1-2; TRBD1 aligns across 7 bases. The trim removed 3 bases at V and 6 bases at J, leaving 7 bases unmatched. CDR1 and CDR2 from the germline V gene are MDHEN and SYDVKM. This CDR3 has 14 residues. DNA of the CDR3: TGTGCCAGCAGTTTGAAAAAGGGGGCAGATGGCTACACCTTC. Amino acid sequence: CASSLKKGADGYTF.

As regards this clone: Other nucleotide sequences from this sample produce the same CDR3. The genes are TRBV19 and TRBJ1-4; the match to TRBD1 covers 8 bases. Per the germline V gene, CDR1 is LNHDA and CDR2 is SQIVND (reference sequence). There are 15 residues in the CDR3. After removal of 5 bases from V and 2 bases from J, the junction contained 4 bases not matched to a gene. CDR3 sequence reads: CASSPRTGTNEKLFF. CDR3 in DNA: TGTGCCAGTAGTCCACGGACAGGGACTAATGAAAAACTGTTTTTT.

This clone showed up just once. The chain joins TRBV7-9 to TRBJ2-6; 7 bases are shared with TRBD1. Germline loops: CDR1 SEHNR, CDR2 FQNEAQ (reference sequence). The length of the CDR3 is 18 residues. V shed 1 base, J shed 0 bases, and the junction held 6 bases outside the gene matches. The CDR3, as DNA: TGTGCCAGCAGCTTAGGGGGGACAGCCCGCTCTGGGGCCAACGTCCTGACTTTC. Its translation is CASSLGGTARSGANVLTF.

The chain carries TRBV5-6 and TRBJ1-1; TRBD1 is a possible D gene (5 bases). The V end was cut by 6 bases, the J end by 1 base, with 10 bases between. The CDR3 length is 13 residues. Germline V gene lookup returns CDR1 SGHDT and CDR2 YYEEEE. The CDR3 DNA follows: TGTGCCAGCACGGAGGGGAGGAACACTGAAGCTTTCTTT. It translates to CASTEGRNTEAFF.

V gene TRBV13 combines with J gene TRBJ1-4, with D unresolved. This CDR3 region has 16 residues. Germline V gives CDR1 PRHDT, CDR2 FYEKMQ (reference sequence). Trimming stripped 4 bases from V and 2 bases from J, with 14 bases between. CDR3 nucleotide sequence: TGTGCCAGCAGCTCGACTACTGGGTGGACTAATGAAAAACTGTTTTTT. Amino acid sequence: CASSSTTGWTNEKLFF. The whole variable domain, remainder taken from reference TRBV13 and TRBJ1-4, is AAGVIQSPRHLIKEKRETATLKCYPIPRHDTVYWYQQGPGQDPQFLISFYEKMQSDKGSIPDRFSAQQFSDYHSELNMSSLELGDSALYFCASSSTTGWTNEKLFFGSGTQLSVL.

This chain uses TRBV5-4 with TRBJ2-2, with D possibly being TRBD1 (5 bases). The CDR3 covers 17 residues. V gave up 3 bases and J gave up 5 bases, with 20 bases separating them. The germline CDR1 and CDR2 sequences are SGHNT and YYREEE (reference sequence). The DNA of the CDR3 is TGTGCCAGCAGCTCCGACGTTGTATCAGGGAAGACCGGGGAGCTGTTTTTT. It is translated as CASSSDVVSGKTGELFF.

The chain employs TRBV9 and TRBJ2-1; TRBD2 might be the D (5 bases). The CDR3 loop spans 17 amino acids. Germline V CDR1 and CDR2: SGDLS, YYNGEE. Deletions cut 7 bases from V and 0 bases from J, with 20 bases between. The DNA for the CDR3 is TGTGCCAGCGGCCCTCCTGGGCGGGTAAGCTCCTACAATGAGCAGTTCTTC. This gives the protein CASGPPGRVSSYNEQFF.

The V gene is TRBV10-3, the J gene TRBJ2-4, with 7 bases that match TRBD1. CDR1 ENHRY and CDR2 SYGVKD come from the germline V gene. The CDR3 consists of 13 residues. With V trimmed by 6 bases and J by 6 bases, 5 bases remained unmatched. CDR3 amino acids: CAISPGQINIQYF. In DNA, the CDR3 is TGTGCCATCAGCCCGGGACAGATAAACATTCAGTACTTC.

The CDR3 nucleotides are TGTGCCAGCAGCTTAGCCCTGATGCGTGGGGGGATGAACACTGAAGCTTTCTTT. Protein product: CASSLALMRGGMNTEAFF. The rearrangement joins TRBV7-2 to TRBJ1-1, with D perhaps TRBD1 (5 bases). Trimming stripped 0 bases from V and 0 bases from J, with 17 bases between. The CDR3 spans 18 residues. Germline CDR1 reads SGHTA; CDR2 reads FQGNSA.

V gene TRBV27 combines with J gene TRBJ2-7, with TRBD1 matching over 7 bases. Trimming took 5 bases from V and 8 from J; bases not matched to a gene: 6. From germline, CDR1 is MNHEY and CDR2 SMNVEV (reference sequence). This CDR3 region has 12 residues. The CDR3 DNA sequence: TGTGCCAGCAGTGCCGGGACAGACAAGCAGTACTTC. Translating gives CASSAGTDKQYF.

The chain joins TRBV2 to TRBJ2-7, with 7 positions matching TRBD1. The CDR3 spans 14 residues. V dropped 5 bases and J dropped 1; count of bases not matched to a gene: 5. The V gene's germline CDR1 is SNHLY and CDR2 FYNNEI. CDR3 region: CASSTGRGSYEQYF. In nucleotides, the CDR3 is TGTGCCAGCAGTACGGGCAGGGGGTCCTACGAGCAGTACTTC.

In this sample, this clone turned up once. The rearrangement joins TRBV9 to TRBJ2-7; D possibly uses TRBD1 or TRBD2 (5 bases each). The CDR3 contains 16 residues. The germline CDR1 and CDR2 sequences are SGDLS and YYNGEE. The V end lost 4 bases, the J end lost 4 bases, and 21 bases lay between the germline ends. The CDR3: CASSRGLELADYEQYF. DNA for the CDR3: TGTGCCAGCAGCAGGGGATTAGAGCTAGCAGATTACGAGCAGTACTTC.

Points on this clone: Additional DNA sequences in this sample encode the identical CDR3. The CDR3 nucleotides are TGTGCCAGTAGTCCCGGGACTAGCGGGAGTTACGAGCAGTACTTC. This codes for CASSPGTSGSYEQYF. This chain links TRBV19 with TRBJ2-7; 14 bases agree with TRBD2. There are 15 residues in the CDR3. Trimming cost V 5 bases and J 4 bases; bases outside gene matches: 4. CDR1 and CDR2 from the germline V gene are LNHDA and SQIVND (reference sequence).

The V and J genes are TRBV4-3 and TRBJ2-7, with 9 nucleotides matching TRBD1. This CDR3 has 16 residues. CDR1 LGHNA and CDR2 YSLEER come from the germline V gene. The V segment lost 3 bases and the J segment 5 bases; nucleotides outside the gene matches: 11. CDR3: CASSHEWTGEDHEQYF. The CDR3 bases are TGCGCCAGCAGCCACGAATGGACAGGGGAAGATCACGAGCAGTACTTC.

CDR3: CASSSRLADIYEQYF. The CDR3 DNA reads as TGTGCCAGCAGCTCGCGACTAGCAGATATCTACGAGCAGTACTTC. This chain joins TRBV5-8 and TRBJ2-7, with 7 bases fitting TRBD2. This CDR3 is 15 amino acids long. Per germline, CDR1 SGHTS and CDR2 YDEGEE. The J segment lost 3 bases and the V segment lost 3 bases, leaving 9 bases of the junction unmatched.

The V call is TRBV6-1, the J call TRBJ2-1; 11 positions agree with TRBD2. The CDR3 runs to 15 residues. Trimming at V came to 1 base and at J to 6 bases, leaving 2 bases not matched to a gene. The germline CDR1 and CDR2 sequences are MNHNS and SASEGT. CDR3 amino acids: CASSEETSGINEQFF. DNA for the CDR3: TGTGCCAGCAGTGAAGAGACTAGCGGGATCAATGAGCAGTTCTTC.

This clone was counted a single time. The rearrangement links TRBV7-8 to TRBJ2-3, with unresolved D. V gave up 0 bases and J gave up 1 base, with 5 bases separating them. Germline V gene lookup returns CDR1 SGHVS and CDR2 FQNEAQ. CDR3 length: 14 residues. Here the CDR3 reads CASSLASRTDTQYF. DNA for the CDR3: TGTGCCAGCAGCTTAGCTAGTCGCACAGATACGCAGTATTTT.

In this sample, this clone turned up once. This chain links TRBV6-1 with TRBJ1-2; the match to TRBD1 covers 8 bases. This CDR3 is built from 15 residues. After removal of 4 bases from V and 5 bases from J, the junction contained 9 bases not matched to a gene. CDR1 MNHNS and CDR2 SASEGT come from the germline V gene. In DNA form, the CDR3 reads TGTGCCAGCAGTGGGACAGGGACGTCCCGATATGGCTACACCTTC. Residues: CASSGTGTSRYGYTF.

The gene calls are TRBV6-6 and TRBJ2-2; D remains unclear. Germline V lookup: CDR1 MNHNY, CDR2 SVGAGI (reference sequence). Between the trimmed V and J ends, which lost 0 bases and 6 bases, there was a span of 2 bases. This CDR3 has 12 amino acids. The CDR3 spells CASSYSAGELFF. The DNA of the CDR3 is TGTGCCAGCAGTTACTCGGCCGGGGAGCTGTTTTTT.